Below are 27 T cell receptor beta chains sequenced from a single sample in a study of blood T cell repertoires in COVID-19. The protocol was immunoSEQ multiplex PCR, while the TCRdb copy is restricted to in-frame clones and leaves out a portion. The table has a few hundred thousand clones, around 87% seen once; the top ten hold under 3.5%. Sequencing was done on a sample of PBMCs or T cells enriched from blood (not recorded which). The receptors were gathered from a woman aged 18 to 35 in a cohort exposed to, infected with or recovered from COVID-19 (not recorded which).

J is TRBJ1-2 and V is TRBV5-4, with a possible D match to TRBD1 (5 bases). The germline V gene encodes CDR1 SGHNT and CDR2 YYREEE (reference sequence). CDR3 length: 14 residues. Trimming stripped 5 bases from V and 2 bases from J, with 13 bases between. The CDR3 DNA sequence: TGTGCCAGCAGATACGACAGATCCAACTATGGCTACACCTTC. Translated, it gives CASRYDRSNYGYTF.

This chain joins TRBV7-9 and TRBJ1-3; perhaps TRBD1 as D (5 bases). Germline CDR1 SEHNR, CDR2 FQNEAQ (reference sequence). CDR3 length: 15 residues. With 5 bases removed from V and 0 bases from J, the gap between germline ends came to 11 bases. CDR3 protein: CASSPQVFSGNTIYF. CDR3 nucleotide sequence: TGTGCCAGCAGCCCACAGGTCTTCTCTGGAAACACCATATATTTT. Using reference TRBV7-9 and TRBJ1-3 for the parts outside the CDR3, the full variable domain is DTGVSQNPRHKITKRGQNVTFRCDPISEHNRLYWYRQTLGQGPEFLTYFQNEAQLEKSRLLSDRFSAERPKGSFSTLEIQRTEQGDSAMYLCASSPQVFSGNTIYFGEGSWLTVV.

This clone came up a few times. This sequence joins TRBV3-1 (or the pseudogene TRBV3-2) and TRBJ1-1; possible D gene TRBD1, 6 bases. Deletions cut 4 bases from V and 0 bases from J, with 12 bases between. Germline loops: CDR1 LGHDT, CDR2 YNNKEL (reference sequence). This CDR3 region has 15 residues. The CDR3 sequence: CASSPGQSMNTEAFF. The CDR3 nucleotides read TGTGCCAGCAGCCCCGGACAGAGCATGAACACTGAAGCTTTCTTT.

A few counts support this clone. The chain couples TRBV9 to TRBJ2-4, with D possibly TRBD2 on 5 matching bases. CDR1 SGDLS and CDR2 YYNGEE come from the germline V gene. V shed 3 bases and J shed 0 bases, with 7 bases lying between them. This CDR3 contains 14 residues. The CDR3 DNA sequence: TGTGCCAGCAGCGGAGGGCTAGCCAAAAACATTCAGTACTTC. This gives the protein CASSGGLAKNIQYF.

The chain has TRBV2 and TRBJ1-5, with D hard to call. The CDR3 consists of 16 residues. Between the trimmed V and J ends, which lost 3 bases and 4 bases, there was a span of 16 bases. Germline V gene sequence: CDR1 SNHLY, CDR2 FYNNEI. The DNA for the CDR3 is TGTGCCAGCAGTGAGTCTCGGGGAGGCTTTAATCAGCCCCAGCATTTT. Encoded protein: CASSESRGGFNQPQHF.

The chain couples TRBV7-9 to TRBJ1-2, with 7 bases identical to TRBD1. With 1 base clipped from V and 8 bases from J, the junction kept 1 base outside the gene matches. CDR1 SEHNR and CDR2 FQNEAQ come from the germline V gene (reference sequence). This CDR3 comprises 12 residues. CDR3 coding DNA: TGTGCCAGCAGCTTAGAGGGGGCGGGCTACACCTTC. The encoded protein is CASSLEGAGYTF.

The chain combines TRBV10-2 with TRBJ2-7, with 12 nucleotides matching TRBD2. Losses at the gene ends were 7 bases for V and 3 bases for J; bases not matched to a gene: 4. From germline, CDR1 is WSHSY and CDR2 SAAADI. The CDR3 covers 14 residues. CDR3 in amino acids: CASTLLAGGYEQYF. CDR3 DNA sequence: TGCGCCAGCACCTTACTAGCGGGAGGCTACGAGCAGTACTTC.

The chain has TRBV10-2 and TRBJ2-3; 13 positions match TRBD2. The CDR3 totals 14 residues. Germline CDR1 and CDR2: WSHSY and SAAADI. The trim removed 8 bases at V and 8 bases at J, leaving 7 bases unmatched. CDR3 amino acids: CASAVGLAGSTQYF. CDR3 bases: TGCGCCAGCGCAGTGGGACTAGCGGGATCTACGCAGTATTTT.

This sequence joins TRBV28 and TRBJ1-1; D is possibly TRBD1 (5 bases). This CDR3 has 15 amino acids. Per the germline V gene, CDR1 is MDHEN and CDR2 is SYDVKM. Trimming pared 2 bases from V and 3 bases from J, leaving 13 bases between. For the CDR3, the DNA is TGTGCCAGCAGTTTAATGGGGGGTGGGGACACTGAAGCTTTCTTT. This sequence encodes CASSLMGGGDTEAFF.

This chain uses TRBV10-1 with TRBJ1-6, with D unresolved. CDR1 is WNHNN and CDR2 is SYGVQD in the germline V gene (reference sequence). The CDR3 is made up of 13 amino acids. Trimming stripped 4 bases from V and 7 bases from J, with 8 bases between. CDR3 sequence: CASSGQKNSPLHF. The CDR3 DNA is TGCGCCAGCAGTGGGCAGAAGAATTCACCCCTCCACTTT.

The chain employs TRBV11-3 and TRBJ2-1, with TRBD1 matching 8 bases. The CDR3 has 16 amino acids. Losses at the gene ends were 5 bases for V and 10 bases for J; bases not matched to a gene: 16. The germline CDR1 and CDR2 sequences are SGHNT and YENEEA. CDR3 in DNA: TGTGCCAGCAGCGTAAGCCCGGGACAGGCGGTGTCGGAGCAGTTCTTC. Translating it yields CASSVSPGQAVSEQFF.

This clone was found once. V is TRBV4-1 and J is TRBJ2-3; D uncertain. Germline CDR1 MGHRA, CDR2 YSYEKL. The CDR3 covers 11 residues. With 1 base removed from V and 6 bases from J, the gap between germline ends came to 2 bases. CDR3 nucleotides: TGCGCCAGCAGCCAAGCGGATACGCAGTATTTT. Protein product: CASSQADTQYF.

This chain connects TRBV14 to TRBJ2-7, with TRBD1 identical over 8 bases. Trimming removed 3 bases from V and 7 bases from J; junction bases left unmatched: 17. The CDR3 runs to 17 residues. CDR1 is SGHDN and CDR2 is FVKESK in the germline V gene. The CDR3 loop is CASSQFAGTGSTLEQYF. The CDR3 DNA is TGTGCCAGCAGCCAGTTCGCCGGGACAGGATCTACTTTGGAGCAGTACTTC.

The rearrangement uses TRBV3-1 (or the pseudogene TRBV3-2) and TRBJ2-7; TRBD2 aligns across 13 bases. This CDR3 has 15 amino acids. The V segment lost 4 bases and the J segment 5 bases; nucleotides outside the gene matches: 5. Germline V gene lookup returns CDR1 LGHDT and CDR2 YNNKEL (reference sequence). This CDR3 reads CASSLQGLAGDEQYF. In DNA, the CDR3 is TGTGCCAGCAGCCTTCAAGGACTAGCGGGAGACGAGCAGTACTTC.

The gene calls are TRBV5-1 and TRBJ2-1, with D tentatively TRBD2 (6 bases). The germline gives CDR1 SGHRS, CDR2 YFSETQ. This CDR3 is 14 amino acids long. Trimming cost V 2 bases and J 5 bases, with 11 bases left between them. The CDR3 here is CASSLSGANNEQFF. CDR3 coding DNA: TGCGCCAGCAGCTTATCGGGAGCTAACAATGAGCAGTTCTTC.

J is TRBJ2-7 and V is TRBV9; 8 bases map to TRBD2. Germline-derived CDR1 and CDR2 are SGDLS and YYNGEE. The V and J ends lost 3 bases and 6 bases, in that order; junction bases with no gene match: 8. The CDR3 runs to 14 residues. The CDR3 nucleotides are TGTGCCAGCAGCGCCGCACCGGGACTAGGCGAGCAGTACTTC. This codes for CASSAAPGLGEQYF.

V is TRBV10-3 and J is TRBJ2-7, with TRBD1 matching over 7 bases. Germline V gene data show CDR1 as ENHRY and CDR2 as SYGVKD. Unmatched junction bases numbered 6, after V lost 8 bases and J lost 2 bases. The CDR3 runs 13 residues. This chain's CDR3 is CAIATGQTYEQYF. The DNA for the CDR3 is TGTGCCATCGCGACAGGGCAAACCTACGAGCAGTACTTC.

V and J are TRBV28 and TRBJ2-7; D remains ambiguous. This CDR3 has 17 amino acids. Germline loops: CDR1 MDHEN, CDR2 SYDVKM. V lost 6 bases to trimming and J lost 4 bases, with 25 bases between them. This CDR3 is CASSPPRHTDRMYEQYF. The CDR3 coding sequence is TGTGCCAGCAGCCCACCCAGGCACACCGACCGTATGTACGAGCAGTACTTC.

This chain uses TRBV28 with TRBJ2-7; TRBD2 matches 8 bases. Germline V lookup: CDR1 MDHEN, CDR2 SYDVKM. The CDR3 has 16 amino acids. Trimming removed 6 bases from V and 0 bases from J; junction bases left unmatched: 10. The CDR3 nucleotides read TGTGCCAGCAGCCTAGCCCTAGCGGGTTTCTCCTACGAGCAGTACTTC. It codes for CASSLALAGFSYEQYF.

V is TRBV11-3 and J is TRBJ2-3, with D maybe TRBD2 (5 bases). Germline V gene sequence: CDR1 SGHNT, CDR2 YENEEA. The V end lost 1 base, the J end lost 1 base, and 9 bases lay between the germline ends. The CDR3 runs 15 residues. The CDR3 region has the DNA TGTGCCAGCAGCTTAGGAGGGTCTGGCACAGATACGCAGTATTTT. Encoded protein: CASSLGGSGTDTQYF.

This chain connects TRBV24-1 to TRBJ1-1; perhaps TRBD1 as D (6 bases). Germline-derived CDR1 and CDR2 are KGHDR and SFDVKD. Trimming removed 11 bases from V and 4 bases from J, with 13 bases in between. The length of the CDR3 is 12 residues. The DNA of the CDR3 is TGTGCCATTAAGAAAGGGGGCACTGAAGCTTTCTTT. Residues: CAIKKGGTEAFF.

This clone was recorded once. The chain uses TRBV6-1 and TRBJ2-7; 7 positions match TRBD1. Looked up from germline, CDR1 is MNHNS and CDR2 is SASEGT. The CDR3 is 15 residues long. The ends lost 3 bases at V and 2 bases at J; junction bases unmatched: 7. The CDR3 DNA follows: TGTGCCAGCAGTGAGGGACAGCCCTTAACCTACGAGCAGTACTTC. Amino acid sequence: CASSEGQPLTYEQYF.

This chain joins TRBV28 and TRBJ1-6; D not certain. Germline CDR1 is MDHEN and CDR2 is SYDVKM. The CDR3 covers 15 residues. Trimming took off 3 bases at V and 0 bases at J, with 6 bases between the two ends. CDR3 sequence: CASSFYTSYNSPLHF. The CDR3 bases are TGTGCCAGCAGTTTTTACACCTCCTATAATTCACCCCTCCACTTT.

CDR3 amino acids: CASSLGTSQETQYF. The CDR3 DNA reads TGTGCCAGCAGCTTAGGAACTAGCCAAGAGACCCAGTACTTC. The chain carries TRBV7-9 and TRBJ2-5, with D possibly being TRBD2 (5 bases). This CDR3 region has 14 residues. Germline V lookup: CDR1 SEHNR, CDR2 FQNEAQ (reference sequence). The V end lost 1 base, the J end lost 1 base, and 7 bases lay between the germline ends. Full variable domain (remainder filled in from reference TRBV7-9 and TRBJ2-5): DTGVSQNPRHKITKRGQNVTFRCDPISEHNRLYWYRQTLGQGPEFLTYFQNEAQLEKSRLLSDRFSAERPKGSFSTLEIQRTEQGDSAMYLCASSLGTSQETQYFGPGTRLLVL.

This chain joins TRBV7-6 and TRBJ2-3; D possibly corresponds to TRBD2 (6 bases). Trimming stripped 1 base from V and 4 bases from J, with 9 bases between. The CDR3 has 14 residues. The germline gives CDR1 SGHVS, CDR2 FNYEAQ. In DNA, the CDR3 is TGTGCCAGCAGCTTAGGCGGGGTATCAGATACGCAGTATTTT. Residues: CASSLGGVSDTQYF.

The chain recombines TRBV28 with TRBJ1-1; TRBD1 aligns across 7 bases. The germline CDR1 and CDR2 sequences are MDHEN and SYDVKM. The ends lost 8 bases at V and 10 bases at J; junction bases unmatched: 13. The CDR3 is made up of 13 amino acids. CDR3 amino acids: CASEDRTSWRAFF. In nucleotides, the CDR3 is TGTGCCAGCGAGGACAGGACCTCCTGGAGAGCTTTCTTT.

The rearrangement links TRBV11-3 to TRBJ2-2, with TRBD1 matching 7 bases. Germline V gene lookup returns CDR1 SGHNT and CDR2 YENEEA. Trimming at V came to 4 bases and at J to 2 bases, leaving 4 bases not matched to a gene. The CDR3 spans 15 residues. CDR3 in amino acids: CASSSWDSNTGELFF. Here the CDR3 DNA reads TGTGCCAGCAGCTCTTGGGACAGTAACACCGGGGAGCTGTTTTTT.